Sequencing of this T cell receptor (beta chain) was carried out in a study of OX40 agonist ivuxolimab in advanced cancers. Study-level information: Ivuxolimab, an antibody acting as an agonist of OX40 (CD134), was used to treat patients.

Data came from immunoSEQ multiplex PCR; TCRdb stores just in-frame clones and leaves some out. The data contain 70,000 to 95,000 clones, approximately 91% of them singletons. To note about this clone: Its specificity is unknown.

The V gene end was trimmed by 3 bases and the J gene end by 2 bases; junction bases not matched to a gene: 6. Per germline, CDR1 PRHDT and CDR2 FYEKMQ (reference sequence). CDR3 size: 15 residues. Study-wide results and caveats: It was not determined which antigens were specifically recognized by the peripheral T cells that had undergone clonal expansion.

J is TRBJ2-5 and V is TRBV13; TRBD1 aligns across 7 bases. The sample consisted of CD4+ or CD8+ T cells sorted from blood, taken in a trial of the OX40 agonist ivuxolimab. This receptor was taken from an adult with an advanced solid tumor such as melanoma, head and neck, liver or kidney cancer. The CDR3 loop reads CASSFQGTVQETQYF. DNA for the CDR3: TGTGCCAGCAGCTTTCAGGGGACAGTACAAGAGACCCAGTACTTC.